The following is a T cell receptor (beta chain) sequence with its context. Germline CDR1 reads KGHSH; CDR2 reads LQKENI. CDR3 length: 15 residues. Trimming cost V 0 bases and J 2 bases; bases outside gene matches: 2. The data were obtained in a study of blood T cells in healthy people across ages. A second 7 to 11 cycle PCR used barcoded and J-beta primers. Each CDR3 protein gets one entry after TCRdb re-called the 5' RACE reads with MiXCR. Of approximately 690,000 distinct CDR3 sequences in the sample, roughly 58% are singletons; the top ten hold over 30%. The chain couples TRBV18 to TRBJ2-7, with 9 bases fitting TRBD1. The sequencing sample was made of blood. The origin of this receptor is a man in his 60s in good health. CDR3 nucleotides: TGTGCCAGCTCACCACCGGGACAGGGAACCTACGAGCAGTACTTC. Translating gives CASSPPGQGTYEQYF.